The 20 T cell receptor beta chains below all came from one sample that was sequenced in a study of control samples from healthy donors and cancer patients. Repertoires were generated with immunoSEQ multiplex PCR, while TCRdb's copy carries only in-frame clones and drops some. The profile covers around 64,000 clones, with about nine tenths appearing a single time and around 5.1% taken by the ten largest. The sample comprised PBMCs. The receptors originated from a man between 60 and 75 years old with colorectal cancer.

The chain recombines TRBV12-3 or TRBV12-4 with TRBJ2-7, with a weak D call TRBD1 (6 bases). V was shortened by 7 bases and J by 3 bases, with 13 bases between the two germline ends. The CDR3 is made up of 13 amino acids. CDR3 sequence reads: CASTSTGYYEQYF. CDR3 sequence (DNA): TGTGCCAGCACCTCGACAGGCTACTACGAGCAGTACTTC.

The chain couples TRBV3-1 (or the pseudogene TRBV3-2) to TRBJ1-1; D unclear. The V end lost 0 bases, the J end lost 6 bases, and 11 bases lay between the germline ends. CDR3 length: 14 residues. The germline CDR1 and CDR2 sequences are LGHDT and YNNKEL (reference sequence). The CDR3 protein is CASSQEVFFAEAFF. CDR3 coding DNA: TGTGCCAGCAGCCAAGAGGTCTTCTTCGCTGAAGCTTTCTTT.

This clone has a single count. The sample holds other DNA sequences that translate to the same CDR3. The genes are TRBV6-5 and TRBJ2-3, with D perhaps given as TRBD1 or TRBD2 (6 bases each). This CDR3 has 14 residues. The V and J ends lost 10 bases and 4 bases respectively, with 18 bases between them. The germline V gene has CDR1 MNHEY and CDR2 SVGAGI. The CDR3 loop is CATRLGGGADTQYF. CDR3 nucleotides: TGTGCCACCCGATTGGGGGGCGGGGCAGATACGCAGTATTTT.

The chain is built from TRBV7-9 and TRBJ1-2, with TRBD1 as a possible D gene (6 bases). This CDR3 contains 14 residues. Germline-derived CDR1 and CDR2 are SEHNR and FQNEAQ (reference sequence). V was shortened by 5 bases and J by 2 bases, with 12 bases between the two germline ends. Here the CDR3 DNA reads TGTGCCAGCAGCCGCAGGGGAGAGAACTATGGCTACACCTTC. This encodes CASSRRGENYGYTF.

The chain carries TRBV7-2 and TRBJ2-1; perhaps TRBD2 as D (6 bases). The CDR3 is made up of 15 amino acids. From germline, CDR1 is SGHTA and CDR2 FQGNSA. V was clipped by 6 bases and J by 1 base, with 13 bases between them. Here the CDR3 reads CASSKGAGSYNEQFF. CDR3 DNA: TGTGCCAGCAGTAAGGGAGCGGGTTCCTACAATGAGCAGTTCTTC.

CDR3 in DNA: TGTGCCAGCAGCCCGTGGCAGGGCACCTACAATGAGCAGTTCTTC. Encoded protein: CASSPWQGTYNEQFF. The chain combines TRBV3-1 (or the pseudogene TRBV3-2) with TRBJ2-1; perhaps TRBD1 as D (5 bases). V gave up 4 bases and J gave up 2 bases, with 12 bases separating them. The CDR3 spans 15 residues. The germline V gene encodes CDR1 LGHDT and CDR2 YNNKEL (reference sequence).

This chain connects TRBV6-6 to TRBJ1-3, with 7 bases aligning to TRBD1. J lost 4 bases, V lost 7 bases, and 4 bases had no gene match. Germline CDR1 is MNHNY and CDR2 is SVGAGI (reference sequence). The CDR3 spans 13 residues. The CDR3, as DNA: TGTGCCAGCACCACAGGGGTAGGAAACACCATATATTTT. It codes for CASTTGVGNTIYF.

The chain employs TRBV18 and TRBJ1-2, with TRBD1 matching 10 bases. This CDR3 comprises 15 residues. Trimming at V came to 5 bases and at J to 8 bases, leaving 11 bases not matched to a gene. Germline CDR1 KGHSH, CDR2 LQKENI. CDR3 DNA sequence: TGTGCCAGCTCATCCGGACAGGGGGGCATCTGGGGCTACACCTTC. It translates to CASSSGQGGIWGYTF.

V is TRBV7-2 and J is TRBJ2-6; 8 bases fit TRBD1. Germline V gene data show CDR1 as SGHTA and CDR2 as FQGNSA. The CDR3 totals 15 residues. V was clipped by 4 bases and J by 4 bases; unmatched bases: 3. The CDR3: CASSWDRRGANVLTF. In nucleotides, the CDR3 is TGTGCCAGCAGCTGGGACAGGCGCGGGGCCAACGTCCTGACTTTC.

The chain links TRBV30 to TRBJ2-5; tentative D call: TRBD1 (5 bases). Trimming took off 0 bases at V and 4 bases at J, with 18 bases between the two ends. Germline CDR1 is GTSNPN and CDR2 is SVGIG (reference sequence). The CDR3 loop spans 16 amino acids. CDR3 sequence reads: CAWSVLGHPLGETQYF. The CDR3 DNA reads as TGTGCCTGGAGTGTACTTGGACACCCACTTGGAGAGACCCAGTACTTC.

The chain carries TRBV5-4 and TRBJ2-3; 7 nucleotides agree with TRBD2. Germline V gene data show CDR1 as SGHNT and CDR2 as YYREEE (reference sequence). V lost 0 bases to trimming and J lost 5 bases; unmatched junction nucleotides: 9. CDR3 size: 16 residues. CDR3 in DNA: TGTGCCAGCAGCTTGGGTTGGGGAGGGGCTGAAGATACGCAGTATTTT. Translation gives CASSLGWGGAEDTQYF.

This chain links TRBV4-3 with TRBJ2-3, with 7 bases identical to TRBD2. V lost 0 bases and J lost 3; bases outside the gene matches: 15. This CDR3 comprises 19 residues. The germline V gene has CDR1 LGHNA and CDR2 YSLEER. This chain's CDR3 is CASSQDLIPSGVNTDTQYF. CDR3 sequence (DNA): TGCGCCAGCAGCCAAGATCTGATCCCGAGCGGGGTAAATACAGATACGCAGTATTTT.

This chain uses TRBV3-1 (or the pseudogene TRBV3-2) with TRBJ2-5; no reliable D call. Looked up from germline, CDR1 is LGHDT and CDR2 is YNNKEL (reference sequence). The CDR3 covers 13 residues. Trimming took 0 bases from V and 12 from J, leaving 14 bases between them. For the CDR3, the DNA is TGTGCCAGCAGCCAAGATCTACTGGCGTTTAAGTACTTC. The encoded protein is CASSQDLLAFKYF.

The rearrangement joins TRBV28 to TRBJ2-7, with 9 bases matching TRBD1. J gave up 0 bases and V 6 bases, and 9 bases lay outside the gene matches. Looked up from germline, CDR1 is MDHEN and CDR2 is SYDVKM. The CDR3 spans 16 residues. CDR3: CASRQGGTGSSYEQYF. CDR3 nucleotide sequence: TGTGCCAGCAGGCAAGGGGGGACAGGGAGCTCCTACGAGCAGTACTTC.

The chain links TRBV3-1 (or the pseudogene TRBV3-2) to TRBJ2-2, with 9 bases matching TRBD1. The CDR3 has 15 amino acids. V lost 4 bases, J lost 4 bases, and 4 bases stayed unmatched. Germline CDR1 is LGHDT and CDR2 is YNNKEL (reference sequence). The CDR3 sequence: CASSRQGVGTGELFF. Here the CDR3 DNA reads TGTGCCAGCAGCCGACAGGGGGTAGGCACCGGGGAGCTGTTTTTT.

This clone appeared a single time. The chain combines TRBV5-1 with TRBJ2-1, with 16 bases aligning to TRBD2. CDR1 is SGHRS, CDR2 YFSETQ, per germline. V was clipped by 4 bases and J by 3 bases; unmatched bases: 4. The CDR3 covers 17 residues. The CDR3, as DNA: TGCGCCAGCAGCCCCGGGACTAGCGGGGGGGGCTACAATGAGCAGTTCTTC. It translates to CASSPGTSGGGYNEQFF.

This chain uses TRBV18 with TRBJ2-7, with 8 bases that match TRBD1. The CDR3 runs to 18 residues. With 0 bases clipped from V and 6 bases from J, the junction kept 16 bases outside the gene matches. Germline assignment: CDR1 KGHSH and CDR2 LQKENI. In DNA, the CDR3 is TGTGCCAGCTCACCACCGTTGCCTGACAGGGGCTTTTTTAGCGAGCAGTACTTC. Translated: CASSPPLPDRGFFSEQYF.

This chain links TRBV5-5 with TRBJ2-1; D is possibly TRBD2 (6 bases). CDR1 is SGHKS, CDR2 YYEKEE, per germline (reference sequence). The V gene lost 4 bases and the J gene lost 8 bases, with 19 bases spanning the gap. There are 15 residues in the CDR3. Here the CDR3 DNA reads TGTGCCAGCAGCGATATCGAGGGCCCGGGGGATGAGCAGTTCTTC. It codes for CASSDIEGPGDEQFF.

The chain uses TRBV5-4 and TRBJ2-3, with D uncertain. The CDR3 is 16 amino acids. From germline, CDR1 is SGHNT and CDR2 YYREEE (reference sequence). V shed 0 bases and J shed 2 bases, with 13 bases lying between them. CDR3 sequence reads: CASSLGNSLNTDTQYF. The DNA of the CDR3 is TGTGCCAGCAGCTTGGGGAACAGTTTGAACACAGATACGCAGTATTTT.

This rearrangement joins TRBV18 to TRBJ2-7; possible D gene TRBD1, 6 bases. CDR3 length: 13 residues. V lost 2 bases and J 6 bases, leaving 11 bases between the germline ends. In germline, CDR1 is KGHSH, CDR2 LQKENI. CDR3 nucleotides: TGTGCCAGCTCACCAAACACAGGGCGCGAGCAGTACTTC. It specifies CASSPNTGREQYF.